The rows below give T cell receptor beta chains drawn from one sample of a study of radiation and T cells in renal cell carcinoma. Measured with immunoSEQ multiplex PCR; TCRdb has only the in-frame clones, and not every one. The table lists 95,000 to 150,000 clones, around 85% of them singletons, with 5% to 6.5% in the top ten. This specimen was blood, taken from a patient whose treatment included radiotherapy and nephrectomy. These receptors were taken from a middle-aged man with renal cell carcinoma. Both conserved end residues are part of each CDR3. Fields, in order: D gene, J gene, V gene, clone size, CDR3 DNA, CDR3 protein. The D gene is left open where the match is weak. Size is stated for part of the rows, as once, few or many counts, or as a class when the clone is expanded.

.	TRBJ1-4	TRBV5-1	.	TGCGCCAGCACCCCCGGGGCAGTGGTAGAAAAACTGTTTTTT	CASTPGAVVEKLFF
.	TRBJ1-2	TRBV29-1	.	TGCAGCGTTTTACCGGACGGGCGATCCTATGGCTACACCTTC	CSVLPDGRSYGYTF
TRBD1	TRBJ1-1	TRBV5-1	.	TGCGCCAGCAGCCCTGCACAGGGGGTCGGTGAAGCTTTCTTT	CASSPAQGVGEAFF
.	TRBJ2-3	TRBV19	.	TGTGCCAGTAGTCGGGGCGGGTGGATTAGCAAAAGAGATACGCAGTATTTT	CASSRGGWISKRDTQYF
.	TRBJ1-5	TRBV6-1	.	TGTGCCAGCAGTGAATTAGCAGGTCAGCCCCAGCATTTT	CASSELAGQPQHF
.	TRBJ1-2	TRBV6-5	.	TGTGCCAGCAGTTACGGGGGCCAGCCCTATGGCTACACCTTC	CASSYGGQPYGYTF
.	TRBJ2-7	TRBV7-2	.	TGTGCCAGCAGCTTAGATAGCAGGAATACCTACGAGCAGTACTTC	CASSLDSRNTYEQYF
TRBD1	TRBJ2-5	TRBV10-3	.	TGTGCCGCTTGGGCGGGACAGGGTCAAGAGACCCAGTACTTC	CAAWAGQGQETQYF
TRBD1	TRBJ2-7	TRBV11-3	.	TGTGCCAGCAGCTCGGCGACAGGGAGCTCCTACGAGCAGTACTTC	CASSSATGSSYEQYF
.	TRBJ1-5	TRBV27	.	TGTGCCAGCAGTCCGAGAGGACAGATTAGCAATCAGCCCCAGCATTTT	CASSPRGQISNQPQHF
.	TRBJ1-5	TRBV11-2	.	TGTGCCAGCAGCTTTCAGGGTGATCAGCCCCAGCATTTT	CASSFQGDQPQHF
.	TRBJ1-5	TRBV28	medium-sized	TGTGCCAGCAGTGCAATACAGGGTAGCAATCAGCCCCAGCATTTT	CASSAIQGSNQPQHF
TRBD2	TRBJ2-1	TRBV29-1	.	TGCAGCCCCTATAGCGGGATCTACAATGAGCAGTTCTTC	CSPYSGIYNEQFF
TRBD1	TRBJ1-1	TRBV9	.	TGTGCCAGCAGCGTAGAGACAGGGGAGGGGGCTGAAGCTTTCTTT	CASSVETGEGAEAFF
TRBD2	TRBJ2-2	TRBV7-2	.	TGTGCCAGCAGGCCCCCCTTAACGGGGGGGCGAGCCGGGGAGCTGTTTTTT	CASRPPLTGGRAGELFF
.	TRBJ2-5	TRBV6-1	.	TGTGCCACCAATCCAGGGGTAGAGACCCAGTACTTC	CATNPGVETQYF
.	TRBJ1-1	TRBV2	.	TGTGCCAGCAGTGTTGGGGGGAACACTGAAGCTTTCTTT	CASSVGGNTEAFF
TRBD1	TRBJ2-2	TRBV7-7	.	TGTGCTAGCAGCCATCCGGGACAGGGATCAACCGGGGAGCTGTTTTTT	CASSHPGQGSTGELFF
.	TRBJ2-7	TRBV28	.	TGTGCCAGCAGTCTCCCAGCGATCTACGAGCAGTACTTC	CASSLPAIYEQYF
TRBD2	TRBJ2-1	TRBV27	.	TGTGCCAGCGCGGGGGGGTCCTACAATGAGCAGTTCTTC	CASAGGSYNEQFF
.	TRBJ2-1	TRBV2	once	TGTGCCAGCAGAGATGGGTCTCCAGCCTACAATGAGCAGTTCTTC	CASRDGSPAYNEQFF
.	TRBJ1-1	TRBV5-4	.	TGTGCCAGCAGCCTTCGTGGGGGGGGCACTGAAGCTTTCTTT	CASSLRGGGTEAFF
.	TRBJ2-5	TRBV20-1	.	TGCAGTGCCCGGGTCTGGGGGACCCAGTACTTC	CSARVWGTQYF
TRBD1	TRBJ1-5	TRBV28	.	TGTGCCAGCAGTCCAGGGGGCGCTTTGAAGCCCCAGCATTTT	CASSPGGALKPQHF
.	TRBJ2-3	TRBV7-2	few	TGTGCCAGCAGCTTAACAGCACAAGCGGGAGATACGCAGTATTTT	CASSLTAQAGDTQYF
TRBD2	TRBJ2-3	TRBV4-3	.	TGCGCCAGCAGCCAAGATAGCGCGGGGGGGAATTCAGATACGCAGTATTTT	CASSQDSAGGNSDTQYF
TRBD2	TRBJ2-7	TRBV6-5	.	TGTGCCAGCTCCGGTACGGGGGGTCCCTACGAGCAGTACTTC	CASSGTGGPYEQYF
.	TRBJ2-7	TRBV7-9	.	TGTGCCAGCAGCCACAGGGAAGCCTACGAGCAGTACTTC	CASSHREAYEQYF
.	TRBJ1-1	TRBV30	.	TGTGCCTGGAAGAGGAAGAACACTGAAGCTTTCTTT	CAWKRKNTEAFF
.	TRBJ1-1	TRBV6-5	.	TGTGCCAGCAGGGGGACATTGAACACTGAAGCTTTCTTT	CASRGTLNTEAFF
.	TRBJ1-6	TRBV25-1	few	TGTGCCAGCAGTGGACCGTATAATTCACCCCTCCACTTT	CASSGPYNSPLHF
TRBD2	TRBJ2-5	TRBV7-2	.	TGTGCCAGCAGGACCAGCGGGGGCCTAAGAGAGACCCAGTACTTC	CASRTSGGLRETQYF
TRBD2	TRBJ2-1	TRBV14	.	TGTGCCAGCAGCCGAGGGAGGGGCTCCTACAATGAGCAGTTCTTC	CASSRGRGSYNEQFF
.	TRBJ2-7	TRBV5-1	.	TGCGCCAGCAGCTTGGGGTCAGGGGAGAGATACGAGCAGTACTTC	CASSLGSGERYEQYF
.	TRBJ2-7	TRBV7-2	.	TGTGCCAGCAGCTTATCCTATCGGAACTACGAGCAGTACTTC	CASSLSYRNYEQYF
TRBD1	TRBJ2-5	TRBV2	.	TGTGCCAGCAACGACAGGGGCGCGACCCAGTACTTC	CASNDRGATQYF
TRBD1	TRBJ2-7	TRBV7-9	.	TGTGCCAGCAGCCCCTTGGGCAGGGGGTCGTACGAGCAGTACTTC	CASSPLGRGSYEQYF
.	TRBJ1-6	TRBV19	.	TGTGCCAGTAGTATTAACGGGGGGGACAATTCACCCCTCCACTTT	CASSINGGDNSPLHF
.	TRBJ2-1	TRBV5-8	few	TGTGCCAGCAGCCCGGATAGCTCCTACAATGAGCAGTTCTTC	CASSPDSSYNEQFF